Sequencing of this TCR beta chain was carried out in a study of Graves' ophthalmopathy and Graves' hyperthyroidism. General observations from the study: Appearing in blood as well were most expanded thyroid clonotypes above 0.001 frequency.

Exclusion covered patients with other autoimmune diseases or uncontrolled infections (as well as pregnancy or lactation). From RNA, the CDR3 regions of TCR beta chains were amplified and sequenced. HTBI primers were employed in first-round RT-PCR, then a second-round multiplex PCR followed. TCRdb ran MiXCR on the multiplex PCR reads and lists one entry per CDR3 protein. Of a few hundred thousand distinct CDR3 sequences in the sample, roughly 15% were seen once. The CDR3 runs 15 residues. Germline V gene sequence: CDR1 MNHEY, CDR2 SVGAGI. V gave up 5 bases and J gave up 5 bases; unmatched junction bases: 8. This clonotype was seen many times. What it recognizes is unknown.

The chain links TRBV6-5 to TRBJ1-2; 10 bases line up with TRBD1. Sequences were obtained from peripheral blood. The TCR sequence derives from an adult woman with stable Graves' hyperthyroidism. CDR3 sequence: CASSQTRTGGYGYTF. The DNA of the CDR3 is TGTGCCAGCAGTCAGACCCGGACAGGGGGGTATGGCTACACCTTC.